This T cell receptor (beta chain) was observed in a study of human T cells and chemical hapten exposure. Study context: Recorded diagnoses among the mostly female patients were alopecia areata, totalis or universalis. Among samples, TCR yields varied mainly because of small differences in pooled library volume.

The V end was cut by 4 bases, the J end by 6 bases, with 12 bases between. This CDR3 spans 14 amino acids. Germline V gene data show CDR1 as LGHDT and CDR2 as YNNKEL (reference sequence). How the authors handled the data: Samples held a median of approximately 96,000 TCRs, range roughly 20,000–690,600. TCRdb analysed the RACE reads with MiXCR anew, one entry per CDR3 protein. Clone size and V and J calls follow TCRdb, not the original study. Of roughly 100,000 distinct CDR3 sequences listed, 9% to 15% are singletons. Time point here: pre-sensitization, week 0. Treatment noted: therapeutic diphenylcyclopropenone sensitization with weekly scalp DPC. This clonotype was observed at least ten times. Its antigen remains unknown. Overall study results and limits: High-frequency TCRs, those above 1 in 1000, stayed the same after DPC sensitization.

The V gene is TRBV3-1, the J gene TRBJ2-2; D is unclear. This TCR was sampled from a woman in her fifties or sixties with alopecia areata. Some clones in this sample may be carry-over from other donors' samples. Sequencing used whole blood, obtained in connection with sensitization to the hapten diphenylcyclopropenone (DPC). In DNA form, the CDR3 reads TGTGCCAGCAGCCGTACCTTTCAGGCCGGGGAGCTGTTTTTT. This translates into CASSRTFQAGELFF. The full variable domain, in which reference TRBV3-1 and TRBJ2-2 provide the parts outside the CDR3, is DTAVSQTPKYLVTQMGNDKSIKCEQNLGHDTMYWYKQDSKKFLKIMFSYNNKELIINETVPNRFSPKSPDKAHLNLHINSLELGDSAVYFCASSRTFQAGELFFGEGSRLTVL.